The T cell receptor beta chain under discussion was sequenced for a study of T cell changes during pregnancy in multiple sclerosis. The CDR3 extends over 18 amino acids. Trimming shortened V by 0 bases and J by 2 bases, and 19 bases separated the two germline ends. Germline V CDR1 and CDR2: SEHNR, FQNEAQ (reference sequence). Clones were sequenced by immunoSEQ multiplex PCR, and TCRdb holds only the in-frame ones, with some missing. Here the sample spans under 100,000 clones, 94% being singletons. The rearrangement links TRBV7-9 to TRBJ1-1, with D maybe TRBD1 (5 bases). Sequencing was performed on peripheral blood, taken in the third trimester of pregnancy. This receptor was taken from a female donor with multiple sclerosis, enrolled in a pregnancy study. In nucleotides, the CDR3 is TGTGCCAGCAGCTTAGCGGGCCGGACACGTTTTTCTAACACTGAAGCTTTCTTT. Translated, it gives CASSLAGRTRFSNTEAFF. Using reference TRBV7-9 and TRBJ1-1 for the parts outside the CDR3, the full variable domain is DTGVSQNPRHKITKRGQNVTFRCDPISEHNRLYWYRQTLGQGPEFLTYFQNEAQLEKSRLLSDRFSAERPKGSFSTLEIQRTEQGDSAMYLCASSLAGRTRFSNTEAFFGQGTRLTVV.